Given below is one TCR beta chain in context. Original processing notes: Reference gene primer amplification yielded estimated nucleated cell counts. Sequenced by immunoSEQ multiplex PCR; TCRdb stores in-frame clones only, minus some. The D gene and trimming were derived from the DNA, and the V and J assignments and clone size from that table. The sample records approximately 130,000 clones, 75% to 90% being singletons. This CDR3 contains 14 residues. Germline CDR1 and CDR2: MRHNA and SNTAGT. V dropped 4 bases and J dropped 0; count of bases not matched to a gene: 3. The data belong to a study of blood T cell repertoires in COVID-19. Study details: Material from acute and convalescent COVID-19 was sourced from the United States, Italy and Spain. In each case, the material was cDNA or gDNA derived from T cells, B-cell-depleted T cells, or PBMCs.

The rearrangement joins TRBV6-4 to TRBJ2-7; TRBD2 matches at 7 bases. This receptor was taken from a man in his sixties or seventies with active or convalescent COVID-19. Sequenced: peripheral blood. CDR3: CASSAGGPSYEQYF. The CDR3 DNA reads TGTGCCAGCAGTGCGGGAGGACCCTCCTACGAGCAGTACTTC.